Shown below are 12 T cell receptor beta chains from a single sample sequenced in a study of spatial heterogeneity in lung cancer. Using its own MiXCR run on the 5' RACE reads, TCRdb lists one record per CDR3 protein. There are about 44,000 distinct CDR3 sequences in the sample; roughly 13% occur only once, and 50% to 60% lies in the top ten. Time point meaning: sample taken at primary tumor resection. The sequencing here drew on PBMCs, taken at surgery. These receptors all stem from a male donor with early-stage non-small cell lung cancer.

At least ten counts were recorded for this clonotype. The J gene is TRBJ2-7, the V gene TRBV20-1; D remains ambiguous. From germline, CDR1 is DFQATT and CDR2 SNEGSKA (reference sequence). V shed 6 bases and J shed 3 bases, with 12 bases lying between them. The CDR3 length is 12 residues. CDR3: CSAEYSLYEQYF. The CDR3 DNA sequence: TGCAGTGCCGAATATAGTCTCTACGAGCAGTACTTC.

This clonotype has at least ten counts. The chain has TRBV9 and TRBJ1-1; no clear D. The CDR3 covers 13 residues. The V gene's germline CDR1 is SGDLS and CDR2 YYNGEE. Trimming shortened V by 3 bases and J by 1 base, and 7 bases separated the two germline ends. The chain's CDR3 is CASSADKNTEAFF. CDR3 nucleotide sequence: TGTGCCAGCAGCGCTGATAAGAACACTGAAGCTTTCTTT.

This clonotype was found a few times. This chain joins TRBV6-5 and TRBJ1-4; 7 nucleotides match TRBD1. Germline CDR1 is MNHEY and CDR2 is SVGAGI. V lost 4 bases to trimming and J lost 8 bases; unmatched junction nucleotides: 10. This CDR3 contains 15 residues. The CDR3 region has the DNA TGTGCCAGCAGTTTCGGACAGGTCGGGTACGAAAAACTGTTTTTT. This encodes CASSFGQVGYEKLFF.

This clonotype was seen only a few times. V gene TRBV4-1 combines with J gene TRBJ1-3; D is ambiguous. V shed 1 base and J shed 4 bases, with 11 bases lying between them. Looked up from germline, CDR1 is MGHRA and CDR2 is YSYEKL. The CDR3 runs to 15 residues. CDR3 in amino acids: CASSQGGGVGNTIYF. Written as DNA, the CDR3 is TGCGCCAGCAGCCAAGGCGGCGGGGTAGGAAACACCATATATTTT.

This clonotype was detected only a few times. The J gene is TRBJ2-1, the V gene TRBV20-1; D is unclear. Trimming stripped 4 bases from V and 5 bases from J, with 6 bases between. The CDR3 length is 11 residues. Per the germline V gene, CDR1 is DFQATT and CDR2 is SNEGSKA (reference sequence). The CDR3 protein is CSANVNNEQFF. The CDR3 nucleotides are TGCAGTGCTAACGTCAACAATGAGCAGTTCTTC.

This sequence joins TRBV4-2 and TRBJ2-5, with D maybe TRBD2 (6 bases). The germline gives CDR1 LGHNA, CDR2 YNFKEQ. V gave up 4 bases and J gave up 2 bases, with 14 bases separating them. The CDR3 is made up of 15 amino acids. Here the CDR3 reads CASSPGLTVQETQYF. CDR3 nucleotides: TGTGCCAGCAGCCCCGGACTAACGGTGCAAGAGACCCAGTACTTC.

This clonotype was recorded many times. DNA of the CDR3: TGCGCCAGCAGCCACCCGCCCACTTCACTAGCGGTCTACGAGCAGTACTTC. Its translation: CASSHPPTSLAVYEQYF. V gene TRBV4-1 combines with J gene TRBJ2-7; 8 bases align to TRBD2. Germline lookup yields CDR1 MGHRA and CDR2 YSYEKL. The CDR3 covers 17 residues. J gave up 3 bases and V 3 bases, and 13 bases lay outside the gene matches.

J is TRBJ2-2 and V is TRBV5-1; D remains ambiguous. V was shortened by 4 bases and J by 6 bases, with 10 bases between the two germline ends. Germline values: CDR1 SGHRS, CDR2 YFSETQ. CDR3 length: 13 residues. The DNA of the CDR3 is TGCGCCAGCAGCCGTGAGTTGTCCGGGGAGCTGTTTTTT. This translates into CASSRELSGELFF.

This clonotype was recorded at least ten times. The chain couples TRBV21-1 to TRBJ1-5; the table names TRBD1, a call not compared with the DNA. TRBV21-1 is a recognized pseudogene. The CDR3 is made up of 15 amino acids. In nucleotides, the CDR3 is TGTGCCAGCAGCAACTTTAGACAGGGCAATCAGCCCCAGCATTTT. Translating gives CASSNFRQGNQPQHF.

There are many counts of this clonotype. The chain employs TRBV7-9 and TRBJ2-6; D is unclear. CDR1 is SEHNR, CDR2 FQNEAQ, per germline (reference sequence). The ends were cut back, 1 base at V and 0 bases at J, with 7 bases in the middle. The CDR3 covers 16 residues. As DNA, the CDR3 is TGTGCCAGCAGCTTAGTCCCCGCCTCTGGGGCCAACGTCCTGACTTTC. Protein: CASSLVPASGANVLTF. The full variable domain, in which reference TRBV7-9 and TRBJ2-6 provide the parts outside the CDR3, is DTGVSQNPRHKITKRGQNVTFRCDPISEHNRLYWYRQTLGQGPEFLTYFQNEAQLEKSRLLSDRFSAERPKGSFSTLEIQRTEQGDSAMYLCASSLVPASGANVLTFGAGSRLTVL.

The sample holds a few counts of this clonotype. This chain uses TRBV7-2 with TRBJ2-7, with 9 nucleotides matching TRBD2. Germline V gene lookup returns CDR1 SGHTA and CDR2 FQGNSA. V was clipped by 6 bases and J by 0 bases; unmatched bases: 9. This CDR3 is 16 amino acids long. CDR3 region: CASSRGLATASYEQYF. The CDR3 nucleotides read TGTGCCAGCAGTCGCGGACTAGCGACGGCCTCCTACGAGCAGTACTTC.

This clonotype was recorded a few times. The chain uses TRBV29-1 and TRBJ2-3; 7 nucleotides match TRBD1. The germline CDR1 and CDR2 sequences are SQVTM and ANQGSEA. Trimming took 2 bases from V and 7 from J; bases not matched to a gene: 15. The CDR3 runs to 16 residues. CDR3 residues: CSVEPSSVGGWNTQYF. DNA of the CDR3: TGCAGCGTTGAACCGTCCTCCGTAGGGGGCTGGAATACGCAGTATTTT.